This T cell receptor (beta chain) is drawn from a study of cytomegalovirus exposure and HLA in healthy donors (dated by TCRdb to about 2017). About the full investigation: In an earlier analysis of approximately 640 of the donors, approximately 300 Gb of sequence data and approximately 120 million unique TCR beta sequences from about 179 million T cells were reported. Around 320 gigabases of sequencing data and approximately 93 million unique TCR sequences were included in an early release covering roughly 600 HLA-typed donors. The genetic ancestry cluster associated with self-reported Caucasian donors included over 80% of the 398 genotyped donors. The aim of the study was to test whether cataloging public T cell receptors could identify signatures of past pathogen exposure. The T cell repertoires of around 670 subjects were profiled by immunosequencing and related to cytomegalovirus serostatus. Along with the roughly 710-subject first cohort, a separate validation cohort of some 130 different subjects was used. To predict cytomegalovirus infection status, the study brought together high-throughput TCR immunosequencing, statistical association of individual TCRs with disease status, and machine learning. A later analysis re-examined previously published TCR beta repertoires from about 700 donors and added high-resolution HLA genotyping to investigate patterns of TCR occurrence. The later analysis used no new phenotypic data to find candidate immune exposures, relying instead on TCR beta sequences and their occurrence across donors. In an earlier analysis of a few hundred of the donors, high-throughput TCR beta sequencing was used to judge whether each TCR beta V gene segment behaved as functional or pseudogenic. Donor age, sex, ethnicity and CMV serostatus were compiled together with the repertoire data. In a later genetic analysis, genome-wide SNP genotypes for about three fifths of the 666 donors were used, and that subset was treated as a discovery cohort. Every discovery cohort repertoire had been produced on one sequencing platform. HLA typing covered class I and class II loci at four-digit resolution. Typing coverage varied by locus: roughly 629-640 donors for A, B, C, DRB1 and DQB1; 500 to 550 for DQA1; more than 600 for DPA1; roughly 470 for DPB1. Five DR-DQ haplotypes were handled as single units for association and clustering because linkage in the cohort was strong. On average, over 200,000 unique TCR beta nucleotide sequences were sequenced per donor among a few hundred genotyped donors of the cohort, with around 19% of those sequences being non-productive.

V gives up 4 bases and J gives up 0 bases, and the segment between their germline ends measures 25 bases. The CDR3 contains 20 residues, cysteine and phenylalanine counted. The sequence is cut down to CDR3 DNA, 60 bases in frame from base 1. CDR1 and CDR2 are read off the germline V gene as LGHNA and YNFKEQ. The method was the immunoSEQ multiplex PCR assay. A mixture of 60 forward primers for TCR Vbeta segments and 13 reverse primers for TCR Jbeta segments was used in the multiplex PCR. A multiplex PCR assay on genomic DNA amplified the CDR3 region of rearranged TCR beta genes. The amplified TCR beta libraries were sequenced on the Illumina HiSeq System as 87-base-pair reads. In the authors' own workflow: Across the roughly 640 repertoires, a later analysis counted about 81 million unique TCR beta chains, 9.5 million to 13 million of which were shared by at least two donors. To remove PCR and sequencing errors, raw reads were error-corrected and collapsed into unique sequences using a nearest-neighbor algorithm that merged closely related sequences. CDR3 sequences were aligned to IMGT reference sequences to assign V, D and J gene segments. For a sequence to be retained, a match of at least six nucleotides was required to both a V gene segment and a J gene segment. A rearrangement was called productive if the CDR3 had no stop codons and remained in frame with V and J, and every other rearrangement was called non-productive. Following IMGT convention, CDR3 was defined as the stretch from the second conserved V-encoded cysteine up to the conserved J-encoded phenylalanine. Sequences without an unambiguous match to a single V gene segment were excluded from the earlier analysis of about 600 of the donors. An earlier analysis of some 500 of the donors classified V segments as functional when productive rearrangements were above 56.7% and as segregating when the standard deviation between donors was above 5%. A statistical classification framework was built to diagnose cytomegalovirus status from the catalog of TCR beta chain sequences. In a later analysis, TCR nucleotide sequences were compared against IMGT/GENE-DB human TR gene sequences so that V and J genes could be assigned. A later analysis assigned CDR3 sequences and most-parsimonious VDJ recombination scenarios with the TCRdist pipeline. In a later analysis, each TCR beta chain was defined by its CDR3 amino acid sequence together with its V-gene family, and reads lacking a unique V-gene family were excluded. A later analysis removed 550 to 700 highly shared, low-generation-probability nucleotide sequences to deal with suspected cross-contamination and a sequencing artifact. A later analysis calculated a clonal expansion index for each public chain from normalized within-repertoire ranks of inferred template counts. Generation probabilities in a later analysis came from a VDJ recombination model fitted to out-of-frame rearrangements, and those results were checked against IGoR. In a later analysis, TCR-TCR, TCR-HLA and TCR-CMV co-occurrence was scored with hypergeometric tests, and a repertoire-size bias correction was applied to TCR pairs. In a later analysis, false discovery rates were estimated by permuting HLA or CMV assignments 20 times. In a later analysis, co-occurring TCRs were grouped with DBSCAN, and TCRdist sequence similarity was added when clustering was performed within HLA-allele-positive subsets. Co-occurrence clustering excluded repertoires with fewer than 30,000 or more than 120,000 public chains, plus five with anomalous nucleotide sharing. Sourced from immuneACCESS, this table was stored by TCRdb with only in-frame sequences that have V and J called. A share of the clones is absent; for the studies checked, an unresolved V gene accounts for under half, and the remainder has no known explanation. V and J calls and clone size come straight from that table; D and trimming were deduced from the DNA. The sample includes 150,000 to 200,000 clones, with 70% to 80% observed a single time. The top ten hold around 1.6% of the sample.

The cohort consisted of 600 or so healthy bone marrow donors. At the time of sampling, every cohort member was nominally healthy, though immune exposures that went unrecorded were likely present. The donor was CMV seronegative and was included in the group of 352 seronegative cohort members. A peripheral blood sample was collected from each donor, and TCR beta sequencing was performed on peripheral blood mononuclear cells. The Qiagen DNeasy Blood Extraction Kit was used to extract genomic DNA from the blood cell samples. General study outcomes and caveats: The only immune exposure information available for the cohort was CMV serostatus. In vitro tests confirmed that a few of the cytomegalovirus-associated TCR beta chains recognize cytomegalovirus antigens. When HLA alleles, especially DR and DQ, strongly co-occurred, TCR associations were difficult to assign to individual alleles. A group of highly shared sequence variants was considered likely to be a technical artifact of the sequencing pipeline. Compared with equally common non-associated chains, HLA-associated TCR beta chains in a later analysis were more clonally expanded and had lower generation probabilities. Several of the top co-occurrence clusters appeared to be linked to parvovirus B19, influenza, CMV and Epstein-Barr virus, according to a later analysis. According to a later genetic analysis, donors in an Asian-associated ancestry cluster had fewer N-insertions in productive TCRs than the roughly 700-donor mean. The earlier analysis of approximately 560 of the donors excluded roughly 17 rarely observed V segments, including chromosome 9 orphons, because counts were too low. In a later analysis, the rate of TCR association differed among HLA loci, with DRB1 alleles having the most associated TCRs and HLA-C alleles having the fewest. A further reported finding was that TCR beta sequences accurately predicted the HLA-A and HLA-B alleles for most subjects in the first cohort. This cohort had only TCR beta chains sequenced, and the lack of alpha or paired-chain data limited which features could be detected. A total of roughly 160 TCR beta chains were listed by the study as associated with cytomegalovirus. The 87-base-pair reads could not distinguish some IMGT-functional V segments, including TRBV6-2 and TRBV6-3, so those segments were excluded. According to a later analysis, most CMV-associated TCR beta chains appeared to be HLA-restricted, and the HLA associations seemed to be driven largely by CMV exposure. Because HLA typing was missing for some donors at each locus, association tests included only the typed subset. A later genetic analysis associated a missense DCLRE1C variant with V-gene and J-gene trimming of TCR beta chains, and an independent cohort replicated the association. It was suggested by the authors that the approach could potentially be generalized to other disease states and immunological phenotypes. A later analysis associated about 17,000 TCR beta sequences with specific HLA alleles at a false discovery rate of 0.05. Most TCR sequences were observed very rarely across donors, whereas some public TCRs were present in many individuals. Correlated functional status among segregating V segments might reflect linkage disequilibrium, but an unknown experimental factor could not be ruled out. In an earlier analysis of about 540 of the donors, most TCR beta V segments were observed in productive rearrangements about 87% or about 30% of the time, broadly matching IMGT annotations. The classifier was reported to diagnose cytomegalovirus status with high specificity and sensitivity in both the original and validation cohorts. Roughly uniform sequencing depth across donors was assumed in presence/absence analyses, although this assumption may not hold.

This clone was detected only once. Its antigen specificity is not known. Base qualities are not at hand, and no much larger clone is one base apart. Sequenced input: PBMCs. This clonotype was sampled from a woman aged 45 to 65 in good health and CMV-seronegative. This receptor chain uses TRBV4-2 and TRBJ2-4; the D gene is perhaps TRBD2, on 6 matching bases. The sequence in DNA is TGTGCCAGCAGCCGCCAAGATATTACACTTAGCGGAATAGCCAAAAACATTCAGTACTTC. Its amino acids are CASSRQDITLSGIAKNIQYF.